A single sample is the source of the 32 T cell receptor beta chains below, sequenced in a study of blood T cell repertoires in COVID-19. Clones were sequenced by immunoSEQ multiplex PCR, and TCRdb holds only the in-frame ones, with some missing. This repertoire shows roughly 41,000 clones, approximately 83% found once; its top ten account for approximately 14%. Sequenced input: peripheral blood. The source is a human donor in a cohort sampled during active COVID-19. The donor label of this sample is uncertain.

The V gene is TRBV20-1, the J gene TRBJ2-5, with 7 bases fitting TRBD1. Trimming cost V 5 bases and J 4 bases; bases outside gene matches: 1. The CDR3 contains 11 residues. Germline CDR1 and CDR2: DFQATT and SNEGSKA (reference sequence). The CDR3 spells CSAEGAETQYF. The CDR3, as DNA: TGCAGTGCTGAGGGGGCAGAGACCCAGTACTTC.

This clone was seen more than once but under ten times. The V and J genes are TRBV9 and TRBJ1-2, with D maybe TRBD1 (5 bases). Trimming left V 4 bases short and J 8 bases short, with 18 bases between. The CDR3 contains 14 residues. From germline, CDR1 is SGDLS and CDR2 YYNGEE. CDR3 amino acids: CASSSSGRGRGYTF. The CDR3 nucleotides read TGTGCCAGCAGCTCCTCCGGGAGGGGTCGAGGCTACACCTTC.

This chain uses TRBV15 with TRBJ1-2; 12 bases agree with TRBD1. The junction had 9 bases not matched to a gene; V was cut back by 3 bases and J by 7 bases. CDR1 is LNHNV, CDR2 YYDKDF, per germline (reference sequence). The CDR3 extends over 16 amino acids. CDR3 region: CATSRGQGAKGAGYTF. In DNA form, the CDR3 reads TGTGCCACCAGCAGGGGACAGGGGGCTAAAGGAGCTGGCTACACCTTC.

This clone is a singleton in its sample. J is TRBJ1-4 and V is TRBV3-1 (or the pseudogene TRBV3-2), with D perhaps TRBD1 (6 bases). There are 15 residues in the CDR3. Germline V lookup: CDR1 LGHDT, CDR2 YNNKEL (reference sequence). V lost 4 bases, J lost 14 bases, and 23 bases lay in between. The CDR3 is CASSPTGTRGIRLFF. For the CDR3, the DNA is TGTGCCAGCAGCCCCACAGGGACTAGGGGGATTAGGCTGTTTTTT.

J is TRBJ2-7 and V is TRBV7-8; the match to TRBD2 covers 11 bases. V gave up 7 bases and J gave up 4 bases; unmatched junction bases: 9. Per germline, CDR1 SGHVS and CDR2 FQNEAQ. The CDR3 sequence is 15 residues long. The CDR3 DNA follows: TGTGCCAGCACGGAGGATAGCGGGGGGGTTTACGAGCAGTACTTC. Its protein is CASTEDSGGVYEQYF.

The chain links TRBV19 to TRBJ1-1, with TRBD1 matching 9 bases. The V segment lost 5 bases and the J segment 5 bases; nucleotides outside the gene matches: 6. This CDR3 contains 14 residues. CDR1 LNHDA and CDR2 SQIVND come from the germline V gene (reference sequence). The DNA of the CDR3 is TGTGCCAGTAGTCTTTGGACAGGGGAAACTGAAGCTTTCTTT. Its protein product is CASSLWTGETEAFF.

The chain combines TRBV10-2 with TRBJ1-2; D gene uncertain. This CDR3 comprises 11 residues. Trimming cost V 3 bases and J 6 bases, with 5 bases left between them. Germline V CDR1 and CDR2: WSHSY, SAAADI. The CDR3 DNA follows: TGCGCCAGCAGTGATTCAGATGGCTACACCTTC. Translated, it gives CASSDSDGYTF.

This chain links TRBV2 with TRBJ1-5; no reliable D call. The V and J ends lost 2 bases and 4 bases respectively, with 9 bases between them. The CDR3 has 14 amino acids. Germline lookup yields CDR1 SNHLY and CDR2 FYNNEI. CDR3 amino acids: CASSEYVANQPQHF. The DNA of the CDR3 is TGTGCCAGCAGTGAATACGTGGCTAATCAGCCCCAGCATTTT.

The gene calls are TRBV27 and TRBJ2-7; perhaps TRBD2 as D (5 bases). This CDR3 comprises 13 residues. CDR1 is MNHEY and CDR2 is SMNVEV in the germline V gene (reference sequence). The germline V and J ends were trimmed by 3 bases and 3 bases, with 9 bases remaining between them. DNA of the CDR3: TGTGCCAGCAGTTTCTCTCGGGGCTACGAGCAGTACTTC. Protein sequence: CASSFSRGYEQYF.

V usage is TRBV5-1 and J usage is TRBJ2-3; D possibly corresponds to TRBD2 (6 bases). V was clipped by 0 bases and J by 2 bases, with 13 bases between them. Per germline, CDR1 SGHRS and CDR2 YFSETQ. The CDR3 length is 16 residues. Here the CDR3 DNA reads TGCGCCAGCAGCTTGGTTGGGAGGACGATCACAGATACGCAGTATTTT. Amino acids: CASSLVGRTITDTQYF. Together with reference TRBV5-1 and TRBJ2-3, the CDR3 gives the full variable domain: KAGVTQTPRYLIKTRGQQVTLSCSPISGHRSVSWYQQTPGQGLQFLFEYFSETQRNKGNFPGRFSGRQFSNSRSEMNVSTLELGDSALYLCASSLVGRTITDTQYFGPGTRLTVL.

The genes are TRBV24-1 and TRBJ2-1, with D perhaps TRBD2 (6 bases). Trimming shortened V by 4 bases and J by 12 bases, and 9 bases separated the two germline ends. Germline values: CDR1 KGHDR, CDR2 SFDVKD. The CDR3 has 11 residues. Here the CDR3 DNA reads TGTGCCACCAGTGAGGGACTGAGGCAGTTCTTC. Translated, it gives CATSEGLRQFF.

This CDR3 is CASSLAGSSGGRFNEQFF. The CDR3 nucleotides are TGTGCCAGCAGCTTAGCAGGGAGTAGCGGGGGGCGGTTCAATGAGCAGTTCTTC. V is TRBV7-2 and J is TRBJ2-1, with 10 bases aligning to TRBD2. The germline gives CDR1 SGHTA, CDR2 FQGNSA. Trimming took 0 bases from V and 6 from J; bases not matched to a gene: 11. The CDR3 is 18 amino acids.

The CDR3 reads CAWKGQGRLSYNSPLHF. CDR3 in DNA: TGTGCCTGGAAAGGACAGGGCAGATTGTCCTATAATTCACCCCTCCACTTT. The V gene is TRBV30, the J gene TRBJ1-6; 8 nucleotides match TRBD1. The CDR3 consists of 17 residues. The ends lost 4 bases at V and 1 base at J; junction bases unmatched: 9. Germline CDR1 reads GTSNPN; CDR2 reads SVGIG (reference sequence).

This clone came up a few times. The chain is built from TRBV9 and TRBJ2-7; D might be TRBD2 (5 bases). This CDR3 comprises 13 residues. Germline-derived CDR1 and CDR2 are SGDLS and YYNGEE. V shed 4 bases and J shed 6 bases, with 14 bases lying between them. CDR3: CASSPGIVGEQYF. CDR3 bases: TGTGCCAGCAGCCCCGGGATTGTAGGCGAGCAGTACTTC. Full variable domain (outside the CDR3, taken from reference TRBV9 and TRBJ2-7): DSGVTQTPKHLITATGQRVTLRCSPRSGDLSVYWYQQSLDQGLQFLIQYYNGEERAKGNILERFSAQQFPDLHSELNLSSLELGDSALYFCASSPGIVGEQYFGPGTRLTVT.

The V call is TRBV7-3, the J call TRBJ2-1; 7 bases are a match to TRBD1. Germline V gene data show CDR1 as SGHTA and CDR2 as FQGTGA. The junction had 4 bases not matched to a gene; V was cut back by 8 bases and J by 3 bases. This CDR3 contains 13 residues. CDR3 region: CASADRSYNEQFF. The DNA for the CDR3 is TGTGCCAGCGCGGACAGGAGCTACAATGAGCAGTTCTTC.

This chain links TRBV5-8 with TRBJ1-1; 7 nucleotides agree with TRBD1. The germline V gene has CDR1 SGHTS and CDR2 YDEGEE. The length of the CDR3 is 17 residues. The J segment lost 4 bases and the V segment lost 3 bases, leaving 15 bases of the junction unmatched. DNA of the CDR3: TGTGCCAGCAGCTACTCAGGGGGTAGGTCGTGGGGCACTGAAGCTTTCTTT. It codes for CASSYSGGRSWGTEAFF.

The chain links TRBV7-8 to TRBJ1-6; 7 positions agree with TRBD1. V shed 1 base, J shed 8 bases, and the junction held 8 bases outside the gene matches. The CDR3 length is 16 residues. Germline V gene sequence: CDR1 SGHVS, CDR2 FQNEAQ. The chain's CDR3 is CASSLVGGLRDSPLHF. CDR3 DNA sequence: TGTGCCAGCAGCTTAGTAGGGGGCTTGAGGGATTCACCCCTCCACTTT.

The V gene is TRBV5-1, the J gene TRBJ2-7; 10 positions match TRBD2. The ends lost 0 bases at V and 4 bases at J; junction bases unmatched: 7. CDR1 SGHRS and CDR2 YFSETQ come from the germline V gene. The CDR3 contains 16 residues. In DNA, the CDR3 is TGCGCCAGCAGCTTGGTGCCCAGCGGGGGGGGGTACGAGCAGTACTTC. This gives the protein CASSLVPSGGGYEQYF.

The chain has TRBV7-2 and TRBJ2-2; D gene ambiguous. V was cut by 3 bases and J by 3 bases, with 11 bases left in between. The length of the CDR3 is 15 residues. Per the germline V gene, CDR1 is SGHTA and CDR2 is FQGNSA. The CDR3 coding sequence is TGTGCCAGCAGCTTTAGCCCTACCGACACCGGGGAGCTGTTTTTT. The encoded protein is CASSFSPTDTGELFF. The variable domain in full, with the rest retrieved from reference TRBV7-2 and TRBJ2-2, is GAGVSQSPSNKVTEKGKDVELRCDPISGHTALYWYRQSLGQGLEFLIYFQGNSAPDKSGLPSDRFSAERTGGSVSTLTIQRTQQEDSAVYLCASSFSPTDTGELFFGEGSRLTVL.

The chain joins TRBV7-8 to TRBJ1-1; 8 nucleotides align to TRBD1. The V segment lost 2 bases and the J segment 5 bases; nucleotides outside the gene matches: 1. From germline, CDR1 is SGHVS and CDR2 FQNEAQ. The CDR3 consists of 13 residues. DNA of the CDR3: TGTGCCAGCAGCTTACGACAGGGGACTGAAGCTTTCTTT. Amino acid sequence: CASSLRQGTEAFF.

Here the CDR3 reads CASEDYYTDTQYF. CDR3 coding DNA: TGTGCCAGCGAAGACTACTACACAGATACGCAGTATTTT. This sequence joins TRBV3-1 (or the pseudogene TRBV3-2) and TRBJ2-3; weak D call: TRBD2 (5 bases). Germline V gives CDR1 LGHDT, CDR2 YNNKEL (reference sequence). The CDR3 totals 13 residues. The V end lost 8 bases, the J end lost 2 bases, and 11 bases lay between the germline ends.

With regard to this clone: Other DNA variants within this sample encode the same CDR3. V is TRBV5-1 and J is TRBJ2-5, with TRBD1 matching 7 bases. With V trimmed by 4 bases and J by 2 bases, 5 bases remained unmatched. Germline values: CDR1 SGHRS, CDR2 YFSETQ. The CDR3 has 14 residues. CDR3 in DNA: TGCGCCAGCAGCCCGGGGACAGTTCAAGAGACCCAGTACTTC. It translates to CASSPGTVQETQYF.

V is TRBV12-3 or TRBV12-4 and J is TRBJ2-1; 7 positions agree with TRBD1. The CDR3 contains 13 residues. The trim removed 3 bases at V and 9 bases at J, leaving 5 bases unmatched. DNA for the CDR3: TGTGCCAGCAGTTTCTCCAGGGGGAGTGAGCAGTTCTTC. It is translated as CASSFSRGSEQFF.

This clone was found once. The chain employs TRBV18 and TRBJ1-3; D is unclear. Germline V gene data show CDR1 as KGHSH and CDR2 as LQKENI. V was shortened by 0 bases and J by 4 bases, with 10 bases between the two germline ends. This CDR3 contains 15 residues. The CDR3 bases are TGTGCCAGCTCACCACCGATGACAAGGGGAAACACCATATATTTT. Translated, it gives CASSPPMTRGNTIYF.

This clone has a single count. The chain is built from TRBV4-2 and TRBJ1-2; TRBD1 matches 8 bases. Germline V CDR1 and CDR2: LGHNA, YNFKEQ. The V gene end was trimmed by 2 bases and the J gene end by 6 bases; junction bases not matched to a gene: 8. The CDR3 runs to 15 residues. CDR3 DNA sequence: TGTGCCAGCAGCCAAAAGACGGGACAGGACAATGGCTACACCTTC. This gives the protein CASSQKTGQDNGYTF.

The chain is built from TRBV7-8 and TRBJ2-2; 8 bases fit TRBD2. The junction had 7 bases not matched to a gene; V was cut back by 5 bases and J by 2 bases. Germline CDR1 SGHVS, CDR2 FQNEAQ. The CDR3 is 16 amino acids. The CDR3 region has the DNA TGTGCCAGCAGCGGAAGAAGCGGGGGAAACACCGGGGAGCTGTTTTTT. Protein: CASSGRSGGNTGELFF.

CDR3 residues: CASSQRQGYSPLHF. CDR3 in DNA: TGTGCCAGCAGCCAGAGACAGGGATATTCACCCCTCCACTTT. The chain recombines TRBV14 with TRBJ1-6; 7 bases map to TRBD1. Per germline, CDR1 SGHDN and CDR2 FVKESK. There are 14 residues in the CDR3. Unmatched junction bases numbered 4, after V lost 3 bases and J lost 8 bases.

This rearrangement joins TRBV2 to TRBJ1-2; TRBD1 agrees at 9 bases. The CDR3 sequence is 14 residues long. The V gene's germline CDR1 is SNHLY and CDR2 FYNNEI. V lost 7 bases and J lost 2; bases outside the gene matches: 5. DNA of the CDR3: TGTGCCAGCACTCTAGGACAGGGGAACTATGGCTACACCTTC. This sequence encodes CASTLGQGNYGYTF.

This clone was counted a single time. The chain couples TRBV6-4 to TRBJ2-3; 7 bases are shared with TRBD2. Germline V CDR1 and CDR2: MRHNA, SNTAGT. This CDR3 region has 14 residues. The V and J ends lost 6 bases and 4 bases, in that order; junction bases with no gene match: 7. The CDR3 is CASSPGRGADTQYF. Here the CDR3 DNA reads TGTGCCAGCAGCCCGGGACGGGGGGCAGATACGCAGTATTTT.

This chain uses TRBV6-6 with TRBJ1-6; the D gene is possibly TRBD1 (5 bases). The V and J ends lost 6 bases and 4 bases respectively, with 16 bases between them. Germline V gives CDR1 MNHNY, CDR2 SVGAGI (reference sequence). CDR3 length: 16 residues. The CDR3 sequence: CASSRGIYSYNSPLHF. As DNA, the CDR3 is TGTGCCAGCAGCCGGGGGATATATTCTTATAATTCACCCCTCCACTTT.

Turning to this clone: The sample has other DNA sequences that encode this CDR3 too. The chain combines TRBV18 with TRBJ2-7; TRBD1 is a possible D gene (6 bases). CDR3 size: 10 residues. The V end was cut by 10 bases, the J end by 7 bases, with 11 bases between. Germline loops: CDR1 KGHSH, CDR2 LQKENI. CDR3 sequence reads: CAKGGHEQYF. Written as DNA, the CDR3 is TGTGCCAAAGGGGGACATGAGCAGTACTTC.

The CDR3 is CASSFGGSTDTQYF. The CDR3 DNA sequence: TGTGCCAGCAGCTTCGGGGGGAGCACAGATACGCAGTATTTT. The chain links TRBV11-2 to TRBJ2-3; 7 nucleotides match TRBD2. CDR1 and CDR2 from the germline V gene are SGHAT and FQNNGV. The CDR3 has 14 amino acids. The trim removed 3 bases at V and 0 bases at J, leaving 0 bases unmatched.